One and the same sample provided the 22 T cell receptor beta chains below, sequenced in a study of cytomegalovirus exposure and HLA in healthy donors. Assay: immunoSEQ multiplex PCR; the TCRdb copy retains only in-frame clones and omits some. In the table there are a few hundred thousand clones, about 89% of which are singletons. Sequenced input: PBMCs. Receptors were obtained from a woman between 18 and 29 years old in good health and CMV-seronegative.

The chain combines TRBV7-8 with TRBJ2-3; TRBD2 aligns across 10 bases. Looked up from germline, CDR1 is SGHVS and CDR2 is FQNEAQ. The length of the CDR3 is 16 residues. The V segment lost 0 bases and the J segment 3 bases; nucleotides outside the gene matches: 3. The CDR3 here is CASSLAPAGGTDTQYF. The CDR3, as DNA: TGTGCCAGCAGCTTAGCTCCAGCGGGAGGGACAGATACGCAGTATTTT.

Only a few counts were recorded for this clone. The V gene is TRBV7-9, the J gene TRBJ1-5, with a tentative D call TRBD1 (5 bases). CDR1 and CDR2 (germline): SEHNR, FQNEAQ (reference sequence). The length of the CDR3 is 16 residues. The germline V and J ends were trimmed by 1 base and 6 bases, with 16 bases remaining between them. The CDR3, as DNA: TGTGCCAGCAGCTTAGTCGGGGGAGGACCATCTCAGCCCCAGCATTTT. Protein: CASSLVGGGPSQPQHF.

This clone has only one observation. The chain couples TRBV30 to TRBJ2-5; 7 nucleotides match TRBD2. Germline V lookup: CDR1 GTSNPN, CDR2 SVGIG (reference sequence). With 7 bases clipped from V and 10 bases from J, the junction kept 21 bases outside the gene matches. The CDR3 runs to 15 residues. DNA for the CDR3: TGTGCCTTAAAATGGCGGGAGATGGGTAGAATGAGCCAGTACTTC. It translates to CALKWREMGRMSQYF.

This clone occurred once. This chain uses TRBV5-6 with TRBJ1-2; no clear D gene. Between the trimmed V and J ends, which lost 4 bases and 4 bases, there was a span of 14 bases. This CDR3 has 14 residues. Germline assignment: CDR1 SGHDT and CDR2 YYEEEE. The CDR3 sequence is CASSQDSGSYGYTF. CDR3 sequence (DNA): TGTGCCAGCAGCCAGGATTCAGGTTCCTATGGCTACACCTTC.

This chain connects TRBV28 to TRBJ1-2; D gene unclear. The V and J ends lost 6 bases and 5 bases respectively, with 10 bases between them. CDR3 length: 12 amino acids. CDR1 and CDR2 from the germline V gene are MDHEN and SYDVKM. Here the CDR3 DNA reads TGTGCCAGCAGCCCCCCGTTTTATGGCTACACCTTC. Protein sequence: CASSPPFYGYTF.

This clone was found once. This chain connects TRBV5-1 to TRBJ1-2; 7 positions agree with TRBD1. The CDR3 has 14 amino acids. Germline assignment: CDR1 SGHRS and CDR2 YFSETQ. After removal of 0 bases from V and 4 bases from J, the junction contained 3 bases not matched to a gene. CDR3 residues: CASSLEGGGYGYTF. CDR3 coding DNA: TGCGCCAGCAGCTTGGAAGGGGGCGGCTATGGCTACACCTTC.

This chain uses TRBV29-1 with TRBJ2-7; 10 nucleotides match TRBD1. Germline values: CDR1 SQVTM, CDR2 ANQGSEA. The CDR3 totals 13 residues. The V and J ends lost 7 bases and 4 bases, in that order; junction bases with no gene match: 7. The CDR3 here is CSASGTGAYEQYF. DNA of the CDR3: TGCAGCGCTTCCGGGACAGGGGCTTACGAGCAGTACTTC.

The chain combines TRBV29-1 with TRBJ2-5, with D possibly being TRBD1 (6 bases). V was pared by 7 bases and J by 1 base, with 13 bases between. Germline CDR1 SQVTM, CDR2 ANQGSEA. The CDR3 totals 13 residues. The chain's CDR3 is CSGGHPVQETQYF. The CDR3 DNA reads as TGCAGCGGGGGGCACCCGGTCCAAGAGACCCAGTACTTC.

The chain uses TRBV4-1 and TRBJ1-1, with a possible D match to TRBD1 (5 bases). Germline V CDR1 and CDR2: MGHRA, YSYEKL. Trimming removed 3 bases from V and 3 bases from J, with 14 bases in between. The CDR3 runs to 15 residues. CDR3: CASSQVGGYDTEAFF. The CDR3 DNA reads TGCGCCAGCAGCCAGGTCGGGGGTTATGACACTGAAGCTTTCTTT.

Details on this clone: Other DNA sequences within the sample encode an identical CDR3. The chain recombines TRBV6-5 with TRBJ1-1; D is ambiguous. Germline V CDR1 and CDR2: MNHEY, SVGAGI. The CDR3 consists of 13 residues. Trimming pared 2 bases from V and 0 bases from J, leaving 4 bases between. The CDR3 DNA follows: TGTGCCAGCAGTTACCAGGTGAACACTGAAGCTTTCTTT. Encoded protein: CASSYQVNTEAFF.

The V gene is TRBV19, the J gene TRBJ1-6; no firm D call. In germline, CDR1 is LNHDA, CDR2 SQIVND (reference sequence). The CDR3 length is 12 residues. Trimming pared 5 bases from V and 11 bases from J, leaving 10 bases between. CDR3 protein: CASSPPGAPLHF. The CDR3 region has the DNA TGTGCCAGTAGTCCCCCCGGGGCACCCCTCCACTTT. Complete variable domain (other parts from reference TRBV19 and TRBJ1-6): DGGITQSPKYLFRKEGQNVTLSCEQNLNHDAMYWYRQDPGQGLRLIYYSQIVNDFQKGDIAEGYSVSREKKESFPLTVTSAQKNPTAFYLCASSPPGAPLHFGNGTRLTVT.

V and J are TRBV6-1 and TRBJ1-6, with TRBD1 identical over 7 bases. Germline loops: CDR1 MNHNS, CDR2 SASEGT. J gave up 5 bases and V 2 bases, and 6 bases lay outside the gene matches. The CDR3 totals 16 residues. The CDR3 is CASSELGQGDNSPLHF. The CDR3 DNA reads as TGTGCCAGCAGTGAATTGGGCCAGGGGGATAATTCACCCCTCCACTTT.

V is TRBV6-5 and J is TRBJ2-1; a weak D match, TRBD1 (6 bases). Germline CDR1 MNHEY, CDR2 SVGAGI. CDR3 length: 12 residues. Deletions cut 1 base from V and 9 bases from J, with 7 bases between. This chain's CDR3 is CASSYLGAEQFF. CDR3 coding DNA: TGTGCCAGCAGTTACTTGGGGGCTGAGCAGTTCTTC.

V is TRBV28 and J is TRBJ2-7; possible D gene TRBD1, 6 bases. CDR3 length: 13 residues. V lost 7 bases and J 4 bases, leaving 14 bases between the germline ends. Germline lookup yields CDR1 MDHEN and CDR2 SYDVKM. The CDR3 nucleotides are TGTGCCAGCATTAATGGGGGCGGGTACGAGCAGTACTTC. This gives the protein CASINGGGYEQYF.

This clone occurred once. V usage is TRBV4-1 and J usage is TRBJ1-3; D is ambiguous. Germline CDR1 and CDR2: MGHRA and YSYEKL. V was trimmed by 3 bases and J by 0 bases, leaving 12 bases between them. The CDR3 covers 16 residues. CDR3 DNA: TGCGCCAGCAGCCATCCATACAGCCCCTCTGGAAACACCATATATTTT. It specifies CASSHPYSPSGNTIYF.

V usage is TRBV18 and J usage is TRBJ2-7, with 8 bases aligning to TRBD2. Germline CDR1 reads KGHSH; CDR2 reads LQKENI. CDR3 length: 15 residues. Germline trimming cut 1 base from V and 5 bases from J; bases unmatched to any gene: 7. The CDR3 region is CASSPLAGGGDEQYF. CDR3 bases: TGTGCCAGCTCACCACTCGCGGGAGGTGGCGACGAGCAGTACTTC.

This chain connects TRBV7-4 to TRBJ2-7, with D perhaps TRBD1 (5 bases). From germline, CDR1 is SGHVT and CDR2 SQSDAQ. The CDR3 spans 16 residues. Trimming left V 3 bases short and J 2 bases short, with 17 bases between. DNA of the CDR3: TGTGCCAGCAGCTTCTTTCATCAGGGTCTTACCTACGAGCAGTACTTC. Translating gives CASSFFHQGLTYEQYF.

The chain couples TRBV10-3 to TRBJ2-7, with TRBD1 identical over 9 bases. The junction had 8 bases not matched to a gene; V was cut back by 6 bases and J by 5 bases. This CDR3 region has 14 residues. Germline CDR1 and CDR2: ENHRY and SYGVKD. CDR3 nucleotide sequence: TGTGCCATCAGCACGGGACAGGGCTTTCACGAGCAGTACTTC. Translating it yields CAISTGQGFHEQYF.

This rearrangement joins TRBV5-6 to TRBJ1-4; the match to TRBD1 covers 8 bases. Germline CDR1 SGHDT, CDR2 YYEEEE. CDR3 length equals 17 residues. V shed 5 bases and J 6 bases; nucleotides not matched to a gene: 15. CDR3 in DNA: TGTGCCAGCAGTATCCTACCGCCGGGACAGGCGTATGAAAAACTGTTTTTT. Its protein is CASSILPPGQAYEKLFF.

This clone was seen a handful of times. The chain has TRBV2 and TRBJ2-7; 7 bases are a match to TRBD2. V was pared by 4 bases and J by 2 bases, with 5 bases of the junction left unmatched. Germline-derived CDR1 and CDR2 are SNHLY and FYNNEI. The CDR3 is 14 residues long. This CDR3 reads CASSALASAYEQYF. The CDR3 nucleotides are TGTGCCAGCAGTGCACTAGCGTCTGCCTACGAGCAGTACTTC.

This sequence joins TRBV5-1 and TRBJ2-7; TRBD2 agrees at 11 bases. V lost 4 bases to trimming and J lost 6 bases; unmatched junction nucleotides: 9. The CDR3 is 15 amino acids. CDR1 and CDR2 (germline): SGHRS, YFSETQ. CDR3 DNA sequence: TGCGCCAGCAGCCGAATAGCGGGAGGGGCTTTCGAGCAGTACTTC. Its translation is CASSRIAGGAFEQYF.

This chain joins TRBV6-1 and TRBJ1-2; 9 bases fit TRBD1. The CDR3 runs to 16 residues. The V gene end was trimmed by 2 bases and the J gene end by 7 bases; junction bases not matched to a gene: 11. Germline CDR1 MNHNS, CDR2 SASEGT. CDR3 residues: CASSESGQGSSGGYTF. The CDR3 nucleotides are TGTGCCAGCAGTGAAAGTGGACAGGGGAGCTCGGGTGGCTACACCTTC.